The 28 T cell receptor beta chains listed next were all sequenced from one sample in a study of T cells after yellow fever vaccination. TCRdb fed the 5' RACE reads into MiXCR, producing one record per CDR3 protein. The repertoire has a few hundred thousand distinct CDR3 sequences, roughly 4% of them found once; the top ten carry around 23%. Specimen: PBMCs, collected 5 days after the yellow fever booster vaccination. Source of these receptors: a man aged 18 to 30 who received the YFV17D yellow fever vaccine.

This clonotype was picked up many times. The V and J genes are TRBV7-2 and TRBJ2-3; D remains unclear. V was pared by 4 bases and J by 7 bases, with 12 bases between. This CDR3 spans 13 amino acids. Germline V gives CDR1 SGHTA, CDR2 FQGNSA. The CDR3 DNA is TGTGCCAGCAGCTCGCCGACAACCCATACGCAGTATTTT. This sequence encodes CASSSPTTHTQYF.

The rearrangement joins TRBV15 to TRBJ1-5; tentative D call: TRBD1 (6 bases). The CDR3 has 14 amino acids. The V gene's germline CDR1 is LNHNV and CDR2 YYDKDF (reference sequence). The ends were cut back, 2 bases at V and 5 bases at J, with 10 bases in the middle. The CDR3 loop is CATSRSAGDQPQHF. Written as DNA, the CDR3 is TGTGCCACCAGCAGAAGCGCAGGGGATCAGCCCCAGCATTTT. Based on the CDR3 plus reference TRBV15 and TRBJ1-5, the full variable domain is DAMVIQNPRYQVTQFGKPVTLSCSQTLNHNVMYWYQQKSSQAPKLLFHYYDKDFNNEADTPDNFQSRRPNTSFCFLDIRSPGLGDTAMYLCATSRSAGDQPQHFGDGTRLSIL.

J is TRBJ1-2 and V is TRBV19; D gene uncertain. Looked up from germline, CDR1 is LNHDA and CDR2 is SQIVND (reference sequence). V gave up 1 base and J gave up 3 bases, with 12 bases separating them. The CDR3 runs to 15 residues. As DNA, the CDR3 is TGTGCCAGTAGTATAGCCCTTGGGAACGACTATGGCTACACCTTC. It codes for CASSIALGNDYGYTF.

In its sample, this clonotype was seen many times. V is TRBV4-3 and J is TRBJ1-1; no clear D. CDR1 LGHNA and CDR2 YSLEER come from the germline V gene. Trimming pared 3 bases from V and 3 bases from J, leaving 8 bases between. This CDR3 is built from 13 residues. CDR3: CASSQGLDTEAFF. The CDR3 DNA reads as TGCGCCAGCAGCCAGGGGTTGGACACTGAAGCTTTCTTT.

This clonotype came up a few times. The V and J genes are TRBV10-2 and TRBJ1-1, with D uncertain. This CDR3 has 11 amino acids. Trimming removed 5 bases from V and 6 bases from J, with 7 bases in between. Germline V gives CDR1 WSHSY, CDR2 SAAADI. This CDR3 reads CASSPKSEAFF. Written as DNA, the CDR3 is TGCGCCAGCAGTCCAAAATCTGAAGCTTTCTTT.

This sequence joins TRBV12-3 or TRBV12-4 and TRBJ2-1; D may be TRBD1 or TRBD2 (7 bases each). V lost 5 bases and J lost 8, with 19 bases in between. This CDR3 comprises 15 residues. The CDR3 is CASSNPGGAWDEQFF. The CDR3 DNA follows: TGTGCCAGCAGTAACCCAGGGGGGGCCTGGGATGAGCAGTTCTTC.

In this sample, this clonotype turned up a few times. CDR3 sequence (DNA): TGTGCCACCCGCCTCGGGACGCAGTTTTGGGGCTACACCTTC. Translating it yields CATRLGTQFWGYTF. This chain links TRBV6-5 with TRBJ1-2, with D possibly matching TRBD1 (5 bases). The germline gives CDR1 MNHEY, CDR2 SVGAGI. The CDR3 sequence is 14 residues long. V was cut by 10 bases and J by 8 bases, with 23 bases left in between.

The CDR3 spells CASSPGRGAYNEQFF. The CDR3 DNA follows: TGTGCCAGCAGTCCCGGTCGGGGGGCCTACAATGAGCAGTTCTTC. The chain uses TRBV12-3 or TRBV12-4 and TRBJ2-1; 7 bases are shared with TRBD2. V dropped 5 bases and J dropped 2; count of bases not matched to a gene: 6. The CDR3 is 15 amino acids.

The chain combines TRBV7-2 with TRBJ2-3, with 7 nucleotides matching TRBD2. V lost 3 bases and J lost 3; bases outside the gene matches: 6. The germline CDR1 and CDR2 sequences are SGHTA and FQGNSA. CDR3 length: 15 amino acids. This CDR3 reads CASSFGGTVTDTQYF. CDR3 nucleotides: TGTGCCAGCAGCTTCGGGGGGACCGTAACAGATACGCAGTATTTT.

The J gene is TRBJ1-1, the V gene TRBV25-1; D is ambiguous. There are 18 residues in the CDR3. Per germline, CDR1 MGHDK and CDR2 SYGVNS. V was shortened by 2 bases and J by 0 bases, with 19 bases between the two germline ends. CDR3 bases: TGTGCCAGCAGTGAACCTTCTCCAACCTCGGGATTGAACACTGAAGCTTTCTTT. This codes for CASSEPSPTSGLNTEAFF. The whole variable domain, remainder taken from reference TRBV25-1 and TRBJ1-1, is EADIYQTPRYLVIGTGKKITLECSQTMGHDKMYWYQQDPGMELHLIHYSYGVNSTEKGDLSSESTVSRIRTEHFPLTLESARPSHTSQYLCASSEPSPTSGLNTEAFFGQGTRLTVV.

The chain joins TRBV24-1 to TRBJ2-3; 7 positions agree with TRBD1. With V trimmed by 2 bases and J by 6 bases, 13 bases remained unmatched. CDR1 is KGHDR and CDR2 is SFDVKD in the germline V gene. This CDR3 spans 17 amino acids. This CDR3 is CATSDSGTGAYRDTQYF. The CDR3, as DNA: TGTGCCACCAGTGATTCCGGAACAGGGGCTTATCGGGATACGCAGTATTTT.

The CDR3 nucleotides are TGTGCCTGGAGTGTAGGGCAGGGCAGGGTCCACGAGCAGTACTTC. It codes for CAWSVGQGRVHEQYF. The chain couples TRBV30 to TRBJ2-7; D is perhaps TRBD1 (5 bases). The CDR3 spans 15 residues. CDR1 GTSNPN and CDR2 SVGIG come from the germline V gene (reference sequence). V lost 0 bases and J 5 bases, leaving 17 bases between the germline ends.

The chain employs TRBV7-2 and TRBJ1-1; no clear D gene. Germline V gene data show CDR1 as SGHTA and CDR2 as FQGNSA. This CDR3 contains 13 residues. The ends were cut back, 5 bases at V and 3 bases at J, with 10 bases in the middle. CDR3 bases: TGTGCCAGCAGCCCAAACCGGTACACTGAAGCTTTCTTT. Its translation: CASSPNRYTEAFF.

This clonotype was found a few times. The chain carries TRBV28 and TRBJ1-4; 11 nucleotides line up with TRBD1. The trim removed 5 bases at V and 5 bases at J, leaving 7 bases unmatched. The CDR3 consists of 16 residues. The germline V gene has CDR1 MDHEN and CDR2 SYDVKM. CDR3 protein: CASSPRGQGGNEKLFF. DNA of the CDR3: TGTGCCAGCAGTCCGAGGGGACAGGGGGGCAATGAAAAACTGTTTTTT.

The chain uses TRBV20-1 and TRBJ1-1, with D possibly TRBD1 on 5 matching bases. Trimming cost V 6 bases and J 10 bases, with 21 bases left between them. The CDR3 covers 13 residues. The germline gives CDR1 DFQATT, CDR2 SNEGSKA (reference sequence). The CDR3 spells CSAFRYGRAVAFF. The CDR3 nucleotides are TGCAGTGCCTTCCGCTACGGCAGGGCTGTAGCTTTCTTT.

This clonotype was observed many times. V usage is TRBV3-1 and J usage is TRBJ1-6, with 9 bases lining up with TRBD1. With 11 bases clipped from V and 9 bases from J, the junction kept 23 bases outside the gene matches. CDR3 size: 18 residues. The germline V gene encodes CDR1 LGHDT and CDR2 YNNKEL (reference sequence). In nucleotides, the CDR3 is TGTGCCTCCAGCGGTGGGGGACAGGGTCATTGGGTTGGTTCACCCCTCCACTTT. Amino acids: CASSGGGQGHWVGSPLHF. The whole variable domain, filled in from reference TRBV3-1 and TRBJ1-6, reads DTAVSQTPKYLVTQMGNDKSIKCEQNLGHDTMYWYKQDSKKFLKIMFSYNNKELIINETVPNRFSPKSPDKAHLNLHINSLELGDSAVYFCASSGGGQGHWVGSPLHFGNGTRLTVT.

This clonotype was seen more than once but under ten times. The chain couples TRBV7-9 to TRBJ1-6, with D uncertain. The CDR3 loop spans 12 amino acids. The germline CDR1 and CDR2 sequences are SEHNR and FQNEAQ (reference sequence). The germline V and J ends were trimmed by 1 base and 11 bases, with 6 bases remaining between them. The CDR3 nucleotides are TGTGCCAGCAGCTTAGAGTCGACACCCCTCCACTTT. Translating gives CASSLESTPLHF.

CDR3 region: CATRPGVWMNTEAFF. The CDR3 nucleotides are TGCGCCACCAGACCAGGGGTTTGGATGAACACTGAAGCTTTCTTT. The rearrangement links TRBV5-1 to TRBJ1-1; D may be TRBD1 (6 bases). V was cut by 9 bases and J by 0 bases, with 18 bases left in between. Germline CDR1 SGHRS, CDR2 YFSETQ. The CDR3 contains 15 residues.

This clonotype was counted many times. This sequence joins TRBV7-9 and TRBJ1-1; D remains ambiguous. This CDR3 is built from 13 residues. Germline V lookup: CDR1 SEHNR, CDR2 FQNEAQ (reference sequence). V was cut by 3 bases and J by 5 bases, with 10 bases left in between. CDR3 nucleotides: TGTGCCAGCAGCTTCGCAACCTCGACTGAAGCTTTCTTT. Amino acid sequence: CASSFATSTEAFF.

This clonotype occurred a few times. The rearrangement joins TRBV5-1 to TRBJ1-2; no firm D call. CDR3 length: 12 amino acids. The V gene lost 4 bases and the J gene lost 2 bases, with 6 bases spanning the gap. CDR1 is SGHRS and CDR2 is YFSETQ in the germline V gene. CDR3 region: CASSQLNYGYTF. The CDR3 region has the DNA TGCGCCAGCAGCCAGCTGAACTATGGCTACACCTTC.

This clonotype was seen only a few times. The genes are TRBV28 and TRBJ1-1; D not resolved. Trimming left V 7 bases short and J 6 bases short, with 12 bases between. The CDR3 is 12 residues long. Germline loops: CDR1 MDHEN, CDR2 SYDVKM. The CDR3 nucleotides read TGTGCCAGCACCCTAGGACGCGCTGAAGCTTTCTTT. It translates to CASTLGRAEAFF.

A few counts support this clonotype. The CDR3 here is CASSFWGLGEKLFF. In DNA form, the CDR3 reads TGTGCCAGCAGTTTCTGGGGCTTAGGGGAAAAACTGTTTTTT. The chain couples TRBV28 to TRBJ1-4; TRBD1 is a possible D gene (5 bases). The germline V and J ends were trimmed by 3 bases and 8 bases, with 13 bases remaining between them. The V gene's germline CDR1 is MDHEN and CDR2 SYDVKM. This CDR3 region has 14 residues.

This clonotype was counted at least ten times. The rearrangement uses TRBV7-9 and TRBJ2-5; D perhaps matches TRBD1 (5 bases). Germline CDR1 reads SEHNR; CDR2 reads FQNEAQ (reference sequence). The CDR3 spans 13 residues. Deletions cut 2 bases from V and 2 bases from J, with 6 bases between. The CDR3 protein is CASSLRQQETQYF. The DNA of the CDR3 is TGTGCCAGCAGCTTAAGACAGCAAGAGACCCAGTACTTC.

The chain uses TRBV27 and TRBJ2-7; D may be TRBD1 or TRBD2 (6 bases each). The germline V gene encodes CDR1 MNHEY and CDR2 SMNVEV (reference sequence). This CDR3 contains 11 residues. With 9 bases removed from V and 12 bases from J, the gap between germline ends came to 18 bases. CDR3 amino acids: CASLGGRTRYF. The CDR3 nucleotides read TGTGCCAGTTTGGGGGGCAGGACGCGGTACTTC.

This clonotype was seen ten or more times. CDR3: CAISESYLRQGDGYTF. CDR3 bases: TGTGCCATCAGTGAGTCGTACCTCAGACAGGGCGATGGCTACACCTTC. The rearrangement joins TRBV10-3 to TRBJ1-2; 7 bases line up with TRBD1. V lost 0 bases to trimming and J lost 6 bases; unmatched junction nucleotides: 10. There are 16 residues in the CDR3. Germline values: CDR1 ENHRY, CDR2 SYGVKD.

The chain recombines TRBV6-5 with TRBJ1-2; a possible D gene is TRBD1 (6 bases). The CDR3 is 12 amino acids. Germline CDR1 MNHEY, CDR2 SVGAGI. V was pared by 6 bases and J by 8 bases, with 13 bases between. For the CDR3, the DNA is TGTGCCAGCAGACCACAGGGAGGCGGCTACACCTTC. Protein sequence: CASRPQGGGYTF.

This sequence joins TRBV5-1 and TRBJ2-1; D is possibly TRBD1 (5 bases). The V and J ends lost 2 bases and 2 bases respectively, with 14 bases between them. Per germline, CDR1 SGHRS and CDR2 YFSETQ. The CDR3 length is 16 residues. DNA of the CDR3: TGCGCCAGCAGCTTTTTAACAGGTGGTACCTACAATGAGCAGTTCTTC. Amino acids: CASSFLTGGTYNEQFF.

This clonotype turned up a few times. The chain couples TRBV27 to TRBJ1-6; no firm D call. Germline CDR1 is MNHEY and CDR2 is SMNVEV (reference sequence). Trimming took off 0 bases at V and 7 bases at J, with 7 bases between the two ends. The length of the CDR3 is 14 residues. The CDR3 sequence is CASSLSLGNSPLHF. The CDR3 DNA reads TGTGCCAGCAGTTTATCGCTGGGCAATTCACCCCTCCACTTT.